The 27 T cell receptor beta chains presented below share a single source sample, sequenced in a study of OX40 agonist ivuxolimab in advanced cancers. The method was immunoSEQ multiplex PCR; TCRdb's version includes in-frame clones alone and lacks a portion of them. The sample carries approximately 60,000 clones, around 90% recorded once. This sample comprised CD4+ or CD8+ T cells sorted from blood, obtained in a trial of the OX40 agonist ivuxolimab. Source of these receptors: an adult with an advanced solid tumor such as melanoma, head and neck, liver or kidney cancer.

The V call is TRBV10-3, the J call TRBJ2-7; TRBD2 might be the D (5 bases). V gave up 6 bases and J gave up 6 bases, with 12 bases separating them. The CDR3 is made up of 12 amino acids. CDR1 ENHRY and CDR2 SYGVKD come from the germline V gene. The chain's CDR3 is CAISHTSSEQYF. In nucleotides, the CDR3 is TGTGCCATCAGCCACACTAGTTCCGAGCAGTACTTC.

The rearrangement links TRBV7-9 to TRBJ2-5, with 12 bases lining up with TRBD2. This CDR3 has 17 amino acids. Germline values: CDR1 SEHNR, CDR2 FQNEAQ (reference sequence). J was trimmed by 2 bases and V by 5 bases; bases with no gene match: 9. CDR3 protein: CASSPVRTSGMQETQYF. DNA for the CDR3: TGTGCCAGCAGCCCGGTTCGGACTAGCGGGATGCAAGAGACCCAGTACTTC.

This sequence joins TRBV5-1 and TRBJ2-2, with D tentatively TRBD1 (5 bases). V was shortened by 0 bases and J by 4 bases, with 10 bases between the two germline ends. The CDR3 loop spans 15 amino acids. Germline CDR1 and CDR2: SGHRS and YFSETQ. CDR3 bases: TGCGCCAGCAGCTTGGTTGGAAGGGGCACCGGGGAGCTGTTTTTT. Its protein is CASSLVGRGTGELFF.

With respect to this clone: One end of the junction is discordant with germline, which a read error may explain. The V and J genes are TRBV7-2 and TRBJ1-3, with unresolved D. The CDR3 has 13 residues. CDR1 and CDR2 (germline): SGHTA, FQGNSA. The CDR3 loop reads CASSRYGELKTKF. The CDR3 DNA reads TGTGCCAGCAGCCGATACGGGGAACTTAAGACCAAATTT.

The rearrangement uses TRBV7-9 and TRBJ2-2; possibly TRBD1 or TRBD2 for D (6 bases each). Germline values: CDR1 SEHNR, CDR2 FQNEAQ (reference sequence). Trimming took off 3 bases at V and 6 bases at J, with 17 bases between the two ends. This CDR3 has 16 residues. CDR3 sequence (DNA): TGTGCCAGCAGCTTCGTGGGGGCAAGGGAGGCCGGGGAGCTGTTTTTT. Translation: CASSFVGAREAGELFF.

This clone was picked up one time. The CDR3 here is CASSSAGGTYNEQFF. DNA for the CDR3: TGTGCCAGCAGCTCCGCAGGGGGCACCTACAATGAGCAGTTCTTC. V usage is TRBV7-8 and J usage is TRBJ2-1; 8 bases match TRBD1. The trim removed 4 bases at V and 2 bases at J, leaving 4 bases unmatched. Germline CDR1 is SGHVS and CDR2 is FQNEAQ. The length of the CDR3 is 15 residues.

The genes are TRBV7-3 and TRBJ1-5; tentative D call: TRBD1 (5 bases). Trimming stripped 2 bases from V and 5 bases from J, with 10 bases between. There are 14 residues in the CDR3. CDR1 SGHTA and CDR2 FQGTGA come from the germline V gene. The CDR3 here is CASSLAGRDQPQHF. CDR3 DNA sequence: TGTGCCAGCAGCTTAGCAGGGCGAGATCAGCCCCAGCATTTT.

The chain links TRBV2 to TRBJ2-4; D is tentatively TRBD1 or TRBD2 (5 bases each). The CDR3 is 14 amino acids. CDR1 and CDR2 (germline): SNHLY, FYNNEI. V was trimmed by 2 bases and J by 6 bases, leaving 11 bases between them. The CDR3 nucleotides are TGTGCCAGCAGTGAACGGGGCACCACAAACATTCAGTACTTC. Translating it yields CASSERGTTNIQYF.

The gene calls are TRBV5-5 and TRBJ2-2; D ambiguous. CDR1 is SGHKS, CDR2 YYEKEE, per germline (reference sequence). The V end lost 4 bases, the J end lost 0 bases, and 10 bases lay between the germline ends. CDR3 length: 15 residues. In nucleotides, the CDR3 is TGTGCCAGCAGCCTGGTTTTGTCGAACACCGGGGAGCTGTTTTTT. This encodes CASSLVLSNTGELFF.

This chain joins TRBV6-5 and TRBJ2-5; weak D call: TRBD2 (5 bases). V lost 2 bases, J lost 2 bases, and 6 bases lay in between. Looked up from germline, CDR1 is MNHEY and CDR2 is SVGAGI. CDR3 size: 13 residues. The CDR3 bases are TGTGCCAGCAGTTACCAGCGGCAAGAGACCCAGTACTTC. It is translated as CASSYQRQETQYF.

J is TRBJ2-7 and V is TRBV11-3, with a tentative D call TRBD1 (5 bases). Trimming cost V 6 bases and J 7 bases, with 10 bases left between them. The CDR3 length is 11 residues. The V gene's germline CDR1 is SGHNT and CDR2 YENEEA. The CDR3 protein is CASRGPSEQYF. In DNA, the CDR3 is TGTGCCAGCAGGGGGCCGTCGGAGCAGTACTTC.

The V call is TRBV30, the J call TRBJ1-1; 8 bases align to TRBD1. Germline V gives CDR1 GTSNPN, CDR2 SVGIG (reference sequence). The V segment lost 3 bases and the J segment 7 bases; nucleotides outside the gene matches: 10. The CDR3 contains 14 residues. CDR3 residues: CAWSPRQGFGEAFF. The CDR3 DNA follows: TGTGCCTGGAGCCCGAGACAGGGGTTCGGTGAAGCTTTCTTT.

The V and J genes are TRBV7-9 and TRBJ2-2; unclear D gene. CDR3 size: 14 residues. Per the germline V gene, CDR1 is SEHNR and CDR2 is FQNEAQ (reference sequence). Trimming left V 6 bases short and J 2 bases short, with 10 bases between. This CDR3 is CASRPLTNTGELFF. CDR3 sequence (DNA): TGTGCCAGCAGGCCTCTGACCAACACCGGGGAGCTGTTTTTT.

The chain combines TRBV6-5 with TRBJ2-3, with 7 bases matching TRBD1. Germline CDR1 and CDR2: MNHEY and SVGAGI. J gave up 0 bases and V 5 bases, and 2 bases lay outside the gene matches. The CDR3 runs 14 residues. This chain's CDR3 is CASSPGQSTDTQYF. In DNA, the CDR3 is TGTGCCAGCAGTCCGGGACAGAGCACAGATACGCAGTATTTT.

V is TRBV25-1 and J is TRBJ2-1; D ambiguous. Trimming took off 1 base at V and 4 bases at J, with 8 bases between the two ends. Germline V gives CDR1 MGHDK, CDR2 SYGVNS. This CDR3 region has 14 residues. The CDR3 region is CASSESNEYNEQFF. The CDR3 nucleotides read TGTGCCAGCAGTGAATCGAACGAGTACAATGAGCAGTTCTTC.

In this sample, this clone turned up a few times. The chain recombines TRBV10-3 with TRBJ2-7; D gene ambiguous. Germline V gene sequence: CDR1 ENHRY, CDR2 SYGVKD. V gave up 11 bases and J gave up 7 bases, with 15 bases separating them. The CDR3 loop spans 11 amino acids. As DNA, the CDR3 is TGTGCCCGACTGTCGAACTGGGAGCAGTACTTC. Its protein is CARLSNWEQYF.

A single count supports this clone. This chain links TRBV6-1 with TRBJ2-5; D might be TRBD2 (7 bases). The CDR3 totals 13 residues. The germline gives CDR1 MNHNS, CDR2 SASEGT. The V gene lost 4 bases and the J gene lost 6 bases, with 12 bases spanning the gap. The CDR3 bases are TGTGCCAGCAGTGGGGGGGGGCTCCAGACCCAGTACTTC. Protein: CASSGGGLQTQYF.

This chain connects TRBV6-6 to TRBJ1-4; no clear D gene. CDR3 size: 12 residues. Trimming shortened V by 4 bases and J by 2 bases, and 2 bases separated the two germline ends. Germline V gene data show CDR1 as MNHNY and CDR2 as SVGAGI (reference sequence). This CDR3 is CASSSTNEKLFF. The CDR3 region has the DNA TGTGCCAGCAGTTCGACTAATGAAAAACTGTTTTTT.

This sequence joins TRBV7-3 and TRBJ2-3; 12 nucleotides line up with TRBD1. The CDR3 totals 17 residues. Germline V gene lookup returns CDR1 SGHTA and CDR2 FQGTGA. Unmatched junction bases numbered 2, after V lost 0 bases and J lost 1 base. For the CDR3, the DNA is TGTGCCAGCAGCTTAACGGGACAGGGGGCGCGCACAGATACGCAGTATTTT. Encoded protein: CASSLTGQGARTDTQYF.

In this sample, this clone turned up once. This chain links TRBV19 with TRBJ2-2; TRBD1 agrees at 8 bases. This CDR3 comprises 15 residues. The germline V gene has CDR1 LNHDA and CDR2 SQIVND (reference sequence). V shed 6 bases and J 2 bases; nucleotides not matched to a gene: 5. CDR3 in DNA: TGTGCCAGTAGCCGCAGGGGGCCTAACACCGGGGAGCTGTTTTTT. It specifies CASSRRGPNTGELFF. Together with reference TRBV19 and TRBJ2-2, the CDR3 gives the full variable domain: DGGITQSPKYLFRKEGQNVTLSCEQNLNHDAMYWYRQDPGQGLRLIYYSQIVNDFQKGDIAEGYSVSREKKESFPLTVTSAQKNPTAFYLCASSRRGPNTGELFFGEGSRLTVL.

The chain is built from TRBV5-4 and TRBJ2-5, with TRBD2 matching over 13 bases. This CDR3 has 16 amino acids. V was clipped by 4 bases and J by 2 bases; unmatched bases: 5. Germline V gene sequence: CDR1 SGHNT, CDR2 YYREEE (reference sequence). The CDR3 coding sequence is TGTGCCAGCAGCCTGGGACTAGCGGGATCTCAAGAGACCCAGTACTTC. Encoded protein: CASSLGLAGSQETQYF. Variable domain in full (rest from reference TRBV5-4 and TRBJ2-5): ETGVTQSPTHLIKTRGQQVTLRCSSQSGHNTVSWYQQALGQGPQFIFQYYREEENGRGNFPPRFSGLQFPNYSSELNVNALELDDSALYLCASSLGLAGSQETQYFGPGTRLLVL.

The chain couples TRBV6-6 to TRBJ1-3, with D possibly being TRBD1 (6 bases). Trimming pared 0 bases from V and 4 bases from J, leaving 7 bases between. There are 14 residues in the CDR3. Looked up from germline, CDR1 is MNHNY and CDR2 is SVGAGI (reference sequence). CDR3 protein: CASSYSGAGNTIYF. The CDR3, as DNA: TGTGCCAGCAGTTACTCGGGGGCAGGAAACACCATATATTTT.

The chain combines TRBV4-1 with TRBJ2-7; TRBD1 matches 9 bases. Germline loops: CDR1 MGHRA, CDR2 YSYEKL. This CDR3 has 15 amino acids. Unmatched junction bases numbered 4, after V lost 3 bases and J lost 1 base. The DNA for the CDR3 is TGCGCCAGCAGCCAGACGACAGGGGGGTCCTACGAGCAGTACTTC. Translation gives CASSQTTGGSYEQYF.

The CDR3 sequence is CASSQASTGELFF. CDR3 nucleotide sequence: TGTGCCAGCAGCCAAGCCTCCACCGGGGAGCTGTTTTTT. The chain uses TRBV14 and TRBJ2-2; D gene ambiguous. V dropped 1 base and J dropped 4 bases, with 4 bases sitting between them. The CDR3 extends over 13 amino acids. Germline CDR1 reads SGHDN; CDR2 reads FVKESK.

The gene calls are TRBV7-6 and TRBJ2-7; D call uncertain. Trimming took 5 bases from V and 4 from J, leaving 6 bases between them. Germline V gene sequence: CDR1 SGHVS, CDR2 FNYEAQ. The CDR3 spans 11 residues. CDR3 amino acids: CASSPEYEQYF. Written as DNA, the CDR3 is TGTGCCAGCAGCCCAGAATACGAGCAGTACTTC.

The gene calls are TRBV6-6 and TRBJ2-5; no definite D call. Trimming left V 2 bases short and J 5 bases short, with 9 bases between. The CDR3 runs to 13 residues. From germline, CDR1 is MNHNY and CDR2 SVGAGI (reference sequence). Here the CDR3 DNA reads TGTGCCAGCAGTTACAATCGGAAGGAGACCCAGTACTTC. The encoded protein is CASSYNRKETQYF.

The V and J genes are TRBV30 and TRBJ1-2; the match to TRBD1 covers 9 bases. Looked up from germline, CDR1 is GTSNPN and CDR2 is SVGIG (reference sequence). The CDR3 has 14 residues. Germline trimming cut 2 bases from V and 5 bases from J; bases unmatched to any gene: 6. In DNA form, the CDR3 reads TGTGCCTGGAGTCGGGACAGGGTTGGGTATGGCTACACCTTC. The encoded protein is CAWSRDRVGYGYTF.